The 5 T cell receptor beta chains below were found in one sample sequenced in a study of monozygotic twins with inflammatory bowel disease. TCRdb reprocessed the 5' RACE reads and stores each CDR3 protein as one record, lacking DNA. The sample totals 330,000 or so distinct CDR3 sequences. Sequencing used blood. These receptors all come from a human donor with ulcerative colitis or Crohn's disease, or a healthy co-twin of an affected twin (not recorded which).

The chain links TRBV9 to TRBJ1-3; TCRdb calls TRBD1, which cannot be checked without DNA. This CDR3 spans 14 amino acids. Per germline, CDR1 SGDLS and CDR2 YYNGEE. The CDR3: CASSVAGQGNTIYF.

J is TRBJ1-1 and V is TRBV29-1; checking the TCRdb D call of TRBD1 is not possible without DNA. The length of the CDR3 is 13 residues. Germline lookup yields CDR1 SQVTM and CDR2 ANQGSEA. CDR3 amino acids: CSHVPVGSTEAFF.

The J gene is TRBJ2-1, the V gene TRBV20-1; the TCRdb call, TRBD1, lacks DNA for checking. The CDR3 length is 14 residues. In germline, CDR1 is DFQATT, CDR2 SNEGSKA (reference sequence). The CDR3 spells CSARTGTGAGEQFF.

V is TRBV6-2 or TRBV6-3 and J is TRBJ2-7. The germline V gene has CDR1 MNHEY and CDR2 SVGEGT. The CDR3 length is 15 residues. CDR3 residues: CASSYSGGGSYEQYF.

The chain carries TRBV28 and TRBJ2-1; TCRdb reports TRBD2, a call that lacks DNA to check it against. The CDR3 runs 16 residues. Germline V gene lookup returns CDR1 MDHEN and CDR2 SYDVKM. CDR3 protein: CASSLGGLAGGREQFF.